The T cell receptor (beta chain) under discussion was sequenced for a study of OX40 agonist ivuxolimab in advanced cancers. The table lists this clone with a count of one. Clones were sequenced by immunoSEQ multiplex PCR, and TCRdb holds only the in-frame ones, with some missing. The table records approximately 100,000 clones, about 85% of them present only once. This CDR3 has 13 residues. V was cut by 8 bases and J by 6 bases, with 15 bases left in between. Looked up from germline, CDR1 is MNHEY and CDR2 is SVGAGI. The receptor was isolated from an adult with an advanced solid tumor such as melanoma, head and neck, liver or kidney cancer. Here the sequenced sample was CD4+ or CD8+ T cells sorted from blood, taken in a trial of the OX40 agonist ivuxolimab. This chain joins TRBV6-5 and TRBJ2-3; D remains unclear. CDR3 sequence reads: CASRPVSHDTQYF. The CDR3 nucleotides read TGTGCCAGCCGACCGGTCTCTCACGATACGCAGTATTTT.